What follows describes a single T cell receptor beta chain. The entry originates in a study of blood T cell repertoires in COVID-19. The junction had 0 bases not matched to a gene; V was cut back by 6 bases and J by 2 bases. Germline lookup yields CDR1 MNHEY and CDR2 SMNVEV (reference sequence). CDR3 length: 12 residues. Clones were sequenced by immunoSEQ multiplex PCR, and TCRdb holds only the in-frame ones, with some missing. The data show some 210,000 clones, with 81% seen just once and around 8.9% held by the top ten. Participants came from some 26 US areas, aged roughly 18 to 89 years. Clinical history reported by participants formed the basis on which cohorts were assigned.

The chain employs TRBV27 and TRBJ2-7, with 8 bases matching TRBD1. The sequence derives from a woman aged 45-60 years with acute COVID-19. Material: PBMCs or T cells enriched from blood (not recorded which). The DNA for the CDR3 is TGTGCCAGCAGGGGACAGGCCTACGAGCAGTACTTC. As protein: CASRGQAYEQYF.